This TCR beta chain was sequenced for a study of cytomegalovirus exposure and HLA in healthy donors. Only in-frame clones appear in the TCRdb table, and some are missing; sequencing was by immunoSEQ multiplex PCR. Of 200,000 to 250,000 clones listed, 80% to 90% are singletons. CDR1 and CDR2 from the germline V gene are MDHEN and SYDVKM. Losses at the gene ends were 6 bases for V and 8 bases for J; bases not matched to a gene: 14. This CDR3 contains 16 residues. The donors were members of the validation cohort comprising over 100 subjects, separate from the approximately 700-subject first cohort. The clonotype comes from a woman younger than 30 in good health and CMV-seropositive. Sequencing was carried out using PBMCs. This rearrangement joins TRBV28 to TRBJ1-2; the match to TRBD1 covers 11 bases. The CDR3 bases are TGTGCCAGCAGCCCCAACGGACAGGGGGCTTCGGGGGGCTACACCTTC. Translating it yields CASSPNGQGASGGYTF.